This entry describes one T cell receptor (beta chain). The source of the sample is a study of blood T cells in healthy people across ages. Study background: About one barcoded beta molecule was captured per two T cells (by template switching).

This CDR3 region has 15 residues. Primers used in a second PCR of about 6 to 11 cycles were a sample-barcoded 5' primer and a J-beta primer mix. TCRdb fed the 5' RACE reads into MiXCR, producing one record per CDR3 protein. Of 800,000 to 950,000 distinct CDR3 sequences in the sample, under 40% were seen once. This receptor was identified in a man aged 18 to 30 in good health. The chain joins TRBV21-1 to TRBJ2-1; the table calls TRBD2, which could not be checked here. TRBV21-1 is termed a pseudogene. What was sequenced was blood. Here the CDR3 reads CACLIEIAGHNEQFF. CDR3 DNA: TGTGCCTGCCTAATAGAGATAGCGGGCCACAATGAGCAGTTCTTC.